This TCR beta chain is drawn from a study of blood T cell repertoires in COVID-19. About the study: PBMCs, B-cell-depleted T cells, or T cells provided the cDNA or gDNA that made up the material.

Per the original data handling: It was from reference gene primer amplification that nucleated cell counts were estimated. Only in-frame clones appear in the TCRdb table, and some are missing; sequencing was by immunoSEQ multiplex PCR. That table supplies the V and J calls and clone size; D and trimming were determined from the DNA. The sample carries about 180,000 clones, approximately 85% recorded once. This CDR3 is built from 13 residues. V gave up 3 bases and J gave up 7 bases; unmatched junction bases: 4. Germline V gene sequence: CDR1 MNHNS, CDR2 SASEGT. The clonotype comes from a man between 60 and 75 years old with acute or convalescent COVID-19. The chain uses TRBV6-1 and TRBJ2-5; 8 bases fit TRBD1. Sequencing input: peripheral blood. CDR3 protein: CASSEDREWTQYF. As DNA, the CDR3 is TGTGCCAGCAGTGAGGACAGGGAATGGACCCAGTACTTC.